One TCR beta chain is described in this entry. In its sample, this clone was seen once. Its antigen is not yet known. No much larger clone exists at a distance of one base, and base qualities are not known. This specimen comes from a study of cytomegalovirus exposure and HLA in healthy donors (dated by TCRdb to 2017 to 2019). Some background on the complete study: An earlier analysis of approximately 640 of the donors reported 250 to 350 Gb of sequence data and approximately 110 million unique TCR beta sequences from 190 million or so T cells. A later analysis re-examined previously published TCR beta repertoires from 610 or so donors and added high-resolution HLA genotyping to investigate patterns of TCR occurrence. Genome-wide SNP genotypes for about three fifths of the roughly 670 donors were used in a later genetic analysis, which treated that subset as a discovery cohort. An early release covering 550 to 650 HLA-typed donors comprised about 300 gigabases of sequencing data and about 90 million unique TCR sequences. HLA typing covered class I and class II loci at four-digit resolution. All discovery cohort repertoires had been generated on a single sequencing platform. The study aimed to test whether cataloging public T cell receptors could reveal signatures of past pathogen exposure. In the later analysis, no new phenotypic data were used to find candidate immune exposures; instead, reliance was placed on TCR beta sequences and their occurrence across donors. On average, about 200,000 unique TCR beta nucleotide sequences were sequenced per donor among fewer than 500 genotyped donors of the cohort, with about 19% of those sequences being non-productive. Alongside the repertoire data, information on donor age, sex, ethnicity and CMV serostatus was compiled. About five DR-DQ haplotypes were handled as single units for association and clustering, since linkage in the cohort was strong. The T cell repertoires of several hundred subjects were profiled by immunosequencing and related to cytomegalovirus serostatus. Besides the first cohort of 550 to 750 subjects, a separate validation cohort made up of some 110 different subjects was used. The genetic ancestry cluster associated with self-reported Caucasian donors included about four fifths of the roughly 400 genotyped donors. An earlier analysis of about 620 of the donors applied high-throughput TCR beta sequencing to assess whether each TCR beta V gene segment acted as functional or pseudogenic. The study combined high-throughput TCR immunosequencing, statistical association of individual TCRs with disease status, and machine learning to predict cytomegalovirus infection status. Typing coverage differed by locus: A, B, C, DRB1 and DQB1 were typed in about 629-640 donors, DQA1 in about 560, DPA1 in approximately 600, and DPB1 in approximately 450.

Looking up the germline V gene yields CDR1 SNHLY and CDR2 FYNNEI. V is pruned by 6 bases and J by 7 bases, leaving 12 bases of the junction without a gene match. Reading from cysteine to phenylalanine, the CDR3 counts 16 amino acids. The read is trimmed to its CDR3 DNA, 48 bases read in frame from base 1. Library creation used the immunoSEQ multiplex PCR assay. A mixture of 60 forward primers for TCR Vbeta segments and 13 reverse primers for TCR Jbeta segments was used in the multiplex PCR. The CDR3 region of rearranged TCR beta genes was amplified from genomic DNA with a multiplex PCR assay. Amplified TCR beta libraries were sequenced as 87-base-pair reads on the Illumina HiSeq System. The paper's processing steps were these. A later analysis counted tens of millions of unique TCR beta chains across the 666 repertoires, and 9.5 million to 11 million of these chains were shared by at least two donors. Raw reads were error-corrected and collapsed into unique sequences by a nearest-neighbor algorithm in which closely related sequences were merged to remove PCR and sequencing errors. Alignment of CDR3 sequences to IMGT reference sequences was used to assign V, D and J gene segments. For a sequence to be retained, a match of at least six nucleotides was required to both a V gene segment and a J gene segment. A rearrangement was called productive if the CDR3 had no stop codons and remained in frame with V and J, and every other rearrangement was called non-productive. Following IMGT convention, CDR3 was defined as the stretch from the second conserved V-encoded cysteine up to the conserved J-encoded phenylalanine. In an earlier analysis of around 600 of the donors, sequences lacking an unambiguous match to a single V gene segment were excluded. An earlier analysis of several hundred of the donors classified V segments as functional when productive rearrangements were above 56.7% and as segregating when the standard deviation between donors was above 5%. A statistical classification framework was built for diagnosing cytomegalovirus status from the catalog of TCR beta chain sequences. In a later analysis, TCR nucleotide sequences were compared against IMGT/GENE-DB human TR gene sequences so that V and J genes could be assigned. A later analysis assigned CDR3 sequences and most-parsimonious VDJ recombination scenarios with the TCRdist pipeline. In a later analysis, every TCR beta chain was defined by the combination of its CDR3 amino acid sequence and its V-gene family, and reads without a unique V-gene family were dropped. To address suspected cross-contamination and a sequencing artifact, a later analysis removed 592 highly shared, low-generation-probability nucleotide sequences. In a later analysis, a clonal expansion index was calculated for each public chain from normalized within-repertoire ranks of inferred template counts. Generation probabilities in a later analysis came from a VDJ recombination model fitted to out-of-frame rearrangements, and those results were checked against IGoR. A later analysis scored TCR-TCR, TCR-HLA and TCR-CMV co-occurrence with hypergeometric tests, applying a repertoire-size bias correction to TCR pairs. In a later analysis, false discovery rates were estimated by permuting HLA or CMV assignments 20 times. In a later analysis, co-occurring TCRs were grouped using DBSCAN, and TCRdist sequence similarity was added for clustering within HLA-allele-positive subsets. Repertoires with fewer than 30,000 or more than 120,000 public chains were left out of co-occurrence clustering, as were about five repertoires with anomalous nucleotide sharing. TCRdb retrieved this table from immuneACCESS and kept in-frame rearrangements only. Not all clones are present; in checked studies, unresolved V genes account for under half, and no reason is known for the remainder. D and trimming come from the DNA, and the V and J calls and clone size come from that table. The sample contains roughly 180,000 clones, about 82% of them found a single time. The ten largest clones represent roughly 2% of the sample.

The cohort was made up of about 610 healthy bone marrow donors. Cohort members were all nominally healthy when sampled, although unrecorded immune exposures were likely present. The donor was CMV seronegative and belonged to the group of 350 to 400 seronegative cohort members. A peripheral blood sample was collected from each donor, and TCR beta sequencing was performed on peripheral blood mononuclear cells. Genomic DNA was extracted from the blood cell samples with the Qiagen DNeasy Blood Extraction Kit. Here is what the overall study found, with its caveats: The sequencing pipeline was judged likely to have produced a cluster of highly shared sequence variants as a technical artifact. According to a later genetic analysis, donors in an Asian-associated ancestry cluster had fewer N-insertions in productive TCRs than the approximately 670-donor mean. Specific HLA alleles were associated with more than 15,000 TCR beta sequences at a false discovery rate of 0.05 in a later analysis. A later analysis found that most CMV-associated TCR beta chains appeared HLA-restricted, with HLA associations seemingly driven largely by CMV exposure. When HLA alleles, especially DR and DQ, strongly co-occurred, TCR associations were difficult to assign to individual alleles. It was suggested by the authors that the approach could potentially be generalized to other disease states and immunological phenotypes. A further reported finding was that TCR beta sequences accurately predicted the HLA-A and HLA-B alleles for most subjects in the first cohort. The classifier was reported to diagnose cytomegalovirus status with high specificity and sensitivity in both the original cohort and the validation cohort. An earlier analysis of some 590 of the donors showed that most TCR beta V segments appeared in productive rearrangements either about 87% or about 30% of the time, which broadly matched IMGT annotations. A later analysis found that HLA-associated TCR beta chains were more clonally expanded and had lower generation probabilities than equally common non-associated chains. The 87-base-pair reads could not distinguish some IMGT-functional V segments, including TRBV6-2 and TRBV6-3, so those segments were excluded. Seventeen rarely observed V segments, including chromosome 9 orphons, were excluded from the earlier analysis of approximately 600 of the donors because counts were too low. A later analysis reported that several top co-occurrence clusters appeared linked to parvovirus B19, influenza, CMV and Epstein-Barr virus. Linkage disequilibrium might explain the correlated functional status among segregating V segments, but an unknown experimental factor could not be excluded. The presence/absence analyses assumed that sequencing depth was roughly uniform across donors, and that assumption may not be true. Immune exposure information for the cohort was limited to CMV serostatus. A later genetic analysis associated a missense DCLRE1C variant with V-gene and J-gene trimming of TCR beta chains, and an independent cohort replicated the association. In a later analysis, the rate of TCR association differed among HLA loci, with DRB1 alleles having the most associated TCRs and HLA-C alleles having the fewest. Because some donors lacked HLA typing at each locus, the association tests relied only on the typed subset. A few of the identified cytomegalovirus-associated TCR beta chains were confirmed in vitro to be specific for cytomegalovirus antigens. This cohort had only TCR beta chains sequenced, and the lack of alpha or paired-chain data limited which features could be detected. Most TCR sequences were observed very rarely across donors, whereas some public TCRs were present in many individuals. The study gave a list of about 170 TCR beta chains associated with cytomegalovirus.

Sequenced: PBMCs. The origin of this receptor is a woman aged 25 to 39 in good health and CMV-seronegative. The chain was built from TRBV2 and TRBJ1-6; the junction holds 7 bases that match TRBD1. The nucleotide sequence reads TGTGCCAGCAGCGAACCAAGGGGGCGCGAAAATTCACCCCTCCACTTT. Its translation is CASSEPRGRENSPLHF.